The rows below give T cell receptor beta chains drawn from one sample of a study of blood T cell repertoires in COVID-19. TCRdb's table, derived via immunoSEQ multiplex PCR, lists solely in-frame clones and lacks some. In the table there are roughly 150,000 clones, about 86% of which are singletons. Sequenced sample: peripheral blood. Receptor source: a woman between 70 and 85 years old who had recovered from COVID-19. The CDR3 runs from the conserved cysteine through the conserved F or W. D genes are given only for firm matches. The size of a clone is reported for some rows only, either as once, few or many, or as a class for expanded clones.

J gene | clone size | CDR3 length | V gene | D gene | CDR3 protein | CDR3 DNA
TRBJ2-2 | few | 14 | TRBV7-3 | TRBD2 | CASSPQGLSGELFF | TGTGCCAGCAGCCCCCAGGGACTATCCGGGGAGCTGTTTTTT
TRBJ1-1 | . | 17 | TRBV7-3 | . | CASSLSGGNLLGTEAFF | TGTGCCAGCAGCTTATCTGGAGGAAACCTCCTGGGCACTGAAGCTTTCTTT
TRBJ1-1 | once | 14 | TRBV5-8 | TRBD1 | CASSPGGLNTEAFF | TGTGCCAGCAGCCCAGGGGGCCTAAACACTGAAGCTTTCTTT
TRBJ2-3 | . | 17 | TRBV5-4 | TRBD1 | CASSLSGLQGATDTQYF | TGTGCCAGCAGCTTGAGTGGGTTACAGGGGGCCACAGATACGCAGTATTTT
TRBJ2-1 | . | 12 | TRBV30 | . | CAWSPSDNEQFF | TGTGCCTGGAGTCCCTCCGACAATGAGCAGTTCTTC
TRBJ2-1 | . | 12 | TRBV28 | . | CASTFGAREWFF | .
TRBJ1-6 | . | 14 | TRBV19 | . | CASSIPGANSPLHF | TGTGCCAGTAGTATACCTGGGGCAAATTCACCCCTCCACTTT
TRBJ1-6 | . | 15 | TRBV5-1 | . | CASSFGAPGNSPLHF | TGCGCCAGCAGCTTTGGAGCCCCGGGGAATTCACCCCTCCACTTT
TRBJ2-2 | . | 15 | TRBV2 | . | CASSEAVGGTGELFF | TGTGCCAGCAGTGAGGCGGTGGGAGGCACCGGGGAGCTGTTTTTT
TRBJ2-7 | . | 14 | TRBV9 | TRBD2 | CASSLAGLTYEQYF | TGTGCCAGCAGCCTAGCGGGACTCACCTACGAGCAGTACTTC
TRBJ2-1 | . | 16 | TRBV6-1 | TRBD1 | CASSEPGQGGDNEQFF | TGTGCCAGCAGTGAGCCGGGACAGGGTGGGGACAATGAGCAGTTCTTC
TRBJ1-2 | . | 14 | TRBV15 | . | CATSRVTQSRSYTF | TGTGCCACCAGCAGAGTTACCCAGTCTAGAAGCTACACCTTC
TRBJ2-7 | . | 14 | TRBV20-1 | . | CSASHRGGGYEQYF | TGCAGTGCTAGTCATAGGGGAGGTGGCTACGAGCAGTACTTC
TRBJ1-5 | . | 13 | TRBV19 | . | CASSIDLNQPQHF | TGTGCCAGTAGTATAGACCTCAATCAGCCCCAGCATTTT
TRBJ1-2 | . | 13 | TRBV25-1 | . | CASTRGEGYGYTF | TGTGCCAGCACCCGAGGTGAAGGCTATGGCTACACCTTC
TRBJ2-3 | . | 14 | TRBV10-3 | TRBD1 | CAISGTGSTDTQYF | TGTGCCATCAGCGGGACAGGCAGCACAGATACGCAGTATTTT
TRBJ1-2 | . | 13 | TRBV9 | . | CASSVGAGYGYTF | TGTGCCAGCAGCGTAGGGGCGGGGTACGGCTACACCTTC
TRBJ2-1 | . | 13 | TRBV5-1 | TRBD1 | CASGQGDNNEQFF | TGCGCCAGCGGACAGGGAGACAACAATGAGCAGTTCTTC
TRBJ1-1 | once | 16 | TRBV6-5 | . | CASSYGAKPTNTEAFF | TGTGCCAGCAGTTACGGGGCAAAACCTACGAACACTGAAGCTTTCTTT
TRBJ1-1 | many | 13 | TRBV19 | . | CASSIRGGTEAFF | TGTGCCAGTAGTATACGGGGGGGCACTGAAGCTTTCTTT
TRBJ2-2 | few | 15 | TRBV5-4 | . | CASSAPRGNTGELFF | TGTGCCAGCAGCGCACCTCGGGGGAACACCGGGGAGCTGTTTTTT
TRBJ1-3 | . | 14 | TRBV19 | . | CASSMAVSGNTIYF | TGTGCCAGTAGTATGGCCGTCTCTGGAAACACCATATATTTT
TRBJ1-1 | . | 15 | TRBV2 | TRBD1 | CASSRQGWGTGEAFF | TGTGCCAGCAGTAGACAGGGGTGGGGAACTGGTGAAGCTTTCTTT
TRBJ1-5 | . | 13 | TRBV30 | . | CAWARGGDQPQHF | TGTGCCTGGGCCCGGGGAGGCGATCAGCCCCAGCATTTT
TRBJ1-2 | . | 13 | TRBV14 | . | CASSHGPSYGYTF | TGTGCCAGCAGCCATGGGCCGAGCTATGGCTACACCTTC
TRBJ1-1 | . | 13 | TRBV5-6 | . | CASSPDRTSEAFF | TGTGCCAGCAGCCCCGACAGAACCTCTGAAGCTTTCTTT
TRBJ2-7 | . | 14 | TRBV29-1 | TRBD2 | CSVDRGGLASEQYF | TGCAGCGTTGATCGGGGGGGCCTAGCTAGCGAGCAGTACTTC
TRBJ1-1 | once | 13 | TRBV29-1 | . | CSASLRGITEAFF | TGCAGCGCCAGCTTGCGAGGGATCACTGAAGCTTTCTTT
TRBJ1-5 | . | 12 | TRBV12-3/TRBV12-4 | . | CASSLLRQPQHF | TGTGCCAGCAGTCTCTTACGGCAGCCCCAGCATTTT
TRBJ2-1 | . | 16 | TRBV5-5 | TRBD1 | CASSRTGSPLVNEQFF | TGTGCCAGCAGCCGGACAGGGTCTCCCCTCGTCAATGAGCAGTTCTTC
TRBJ2-7 | once | 18 | TRBV5-8 | . | CASSLVTAAPGGPYEQYF | TGTGCCAGCAGCTTGGTTACGGCAGCTCCAGGGGGGCCCTACGAGCAGTACTTC
TRBJ2-7 | . | 13 | TRBV19 | . | CASSIRVSYEQYF | TGTGCCAGTAGTATCCGGGTTTCCTACGAGCAGTACTTC
TRBJ1-6 | . | 13 | TRBV2 | . | CASRGEGPSPLHF | TGTGCCAGCAGGGGGGAGGGGCCCTCACCCCTCCACTTT
TRBJ1-5 | few | 15 | TRBV6-5 | . | CASSSGVTGNQPQHF | TGTGCCAGCAGTTCTGGCGTCACAGGTAATCAGCCCCAGCATTTT
TRBJ1-4 | . | 13 | TRBV29-1 | . | CSVEGGGREKLFF | TGCAGCGTTGAGGGCGGGGGGCGTGAAAAACTGTTTTTT
TRBJ2-1 | . | 15 | TRBV6-6 | TRBD2 | CASSYSTSGSNEQFF | TGTGCCAGCAGTTACTCGACTAGCGGGAGTAATGAGCAGTTCTTC
TRBJ1-1 | . | 15 | TRBV18 | . | CASSPTAGGGGEAFF | TGTGCCAGCTCACCAACGGCGGGGGGCGGTGGTGAAGCTTTCTTT
TRBJ1-2 | . | 13 | TRBV6-5 | . | CASTRGEGYGYTF | TGTGCCAGCACCCGCGGGGAGGGCTATGGCTACACCTTC
TRBJ1-3 | . | 16 | TRBV11-2 | TRBD1 | CASSLSLTGFGNTIYF | TGTGCCAGCAGCTTAAGTCTGACAGGGTTTGGAAACACCATATATTTT
TRBJ2-6 | few | 14 | TRBV28 | . | CASRRGSGANVLTF | TGTGCCAGCAGACGGGGCTCTGGGGCCAACGTCCTGACTTTC
TRBJ1-3 | . | 16 | TRBV11-2 | TRBD1 | CASSLGTGTFGNTIYF | TGTGCCAGCAGCTTAGGGACAGGGACCTTTGGAAACACCATATATTTT
TRBJ1-2 | . | 15 | TRBV5-1 | . | CASSLDRLANYGYTF | TGCGCCAGCAGCTTGGACAGGCTCGCTAACTATGGCTACACCTTC
TRBJ2-3 | . | 12 | TRBV9 | . | CASSSPGDTQYF | TGTGCCAGCAGCTCCCCGGGGGATACGCAGTATTTT
TRBJ2-1 | . | 16 | TRBV5-6 | TRBD2 | CASSLGPAGAYNEQFF | TGTGCCAGCAGCTTGGGCCCAGCGGGGGCCTACAATGAGCAGTTCTTC
TRBJ2-2 | . | 16 | TRBV7-9 | TRBD1 | CASRDPDRGNTGELFF | TGTGCCAGCAGGGATCCGGACAGGGGGAACACCGGGGAGCTGTTTTTT
TRBJ2-3 | few | 19 | TRBV29-1 | TRBD2 | CSVDWFGGGGRDLPDTQYF | TGCAGCGTTGATTGGTTTGGTGGCGGCGGGAGGGATCTTCCAGATACGCAGTATTTT
TRBJ2-6 | . | 15 | TRBV6-4 | TRBD1 | CASSETGAGANVLTF | TGTGCCAGCAGTGAAACAGGGGCTGGGGCCAACGTCCTGACTTTC
TRBJ2-5 | . | 16 | TRBV5-1 | . | CASTRWADRPQETQYF | TGCGCCAGCACCCGTTGGGCAGACAGACCTCAAGAGACCCAGTACTTC
TRBJ2-7 | . | 14 | TRBV5-1 | . | CASRAVPSSYEQYF | TGCGCCAGCAGGGCAGTCCCAAGCTCCTACGAGCAGTACTTC
TRBJ2-3 | . | 16 | TRBV5-5 | TRBD2 | CASSPPTSESTDTQYF | TGTGCCAGCAGCCCTCCCACTAGCGAGAGCACAGATACGCAGTATTTT
TRBJ1-1 | . | 13 | TRBV4-1 | . | CASSRDRYTEAFF | TGCGCCAGCAGCCGAGACAGGTACACTGAAGCTTTCTTT
TRBJ2-7 | . | 15 | TRBV19 | . | CAPRPGVYGAYEQYF | TGTGCCCCCCGGCCAGGGGTTTATGGCGCCTACGAGCAGTACTTC
TRBJ2-1 | once | 16 | TRBV24-1 | . | CATSDSGVGVYNEQFF | TGTGCCACCAGTGATTCAGGGGTAGGGGTATACAATGAGCAGTTCTTC
TRBJ2-1 | . | 13 | TRBV10-3 | TRBD2 | CATRLAQDGEQFF | TGTGCCACCAGACTAGCGCAAGACGGGGAGCAGTTCTTC